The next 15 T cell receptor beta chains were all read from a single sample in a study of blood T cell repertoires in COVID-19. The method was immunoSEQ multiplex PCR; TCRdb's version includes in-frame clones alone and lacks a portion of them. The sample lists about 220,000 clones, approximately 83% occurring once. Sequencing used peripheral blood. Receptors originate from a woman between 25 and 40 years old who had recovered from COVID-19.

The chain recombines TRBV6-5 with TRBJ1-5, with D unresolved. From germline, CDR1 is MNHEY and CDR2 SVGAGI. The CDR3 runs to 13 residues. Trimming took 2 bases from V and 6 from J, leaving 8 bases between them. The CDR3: CASSYEEGQPQHF. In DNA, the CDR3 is TGTGCCAGCAGTTACGAGGAGGGTCAGCCCCAGCATTTT.

CDR3 bases: TGCGCCAGCAGCCCTGGAGGAATAGCGGGGGGGCCGGGGACCCAGTACTTC. It yields the protein CASSPGGIAGGPGTQYF. The gene calls are TRBV5-1 and TRBJ2-5; 11 nucleotides match TRBD2. Germline lookup yields CDR1 SGHRS and CDR2 YFSETQ. V was pared by 4 bases and J by 7 bases, with 15 bases of the junction left unmatched. CDR3 length equals 17 residues.

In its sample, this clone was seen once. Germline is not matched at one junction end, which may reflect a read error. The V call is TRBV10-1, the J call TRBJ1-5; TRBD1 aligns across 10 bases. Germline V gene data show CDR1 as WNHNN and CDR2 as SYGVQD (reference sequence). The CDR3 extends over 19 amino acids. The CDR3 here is CASSNTWDRGEDSNQPQHF. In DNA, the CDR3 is TGTGCCAGCAGTAATACCTGGGACAGGGGCGAAGATAGCAATCAGCCCCAGCATTTT.

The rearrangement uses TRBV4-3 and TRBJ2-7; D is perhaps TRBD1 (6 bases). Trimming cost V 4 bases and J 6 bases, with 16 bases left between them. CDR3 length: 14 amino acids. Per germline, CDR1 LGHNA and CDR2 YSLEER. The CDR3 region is CASSLIAGESEQYF. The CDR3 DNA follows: TGCGCCAGCAGCCTCATAGCAGGGGAGTCCGAGCAGTACTTC.

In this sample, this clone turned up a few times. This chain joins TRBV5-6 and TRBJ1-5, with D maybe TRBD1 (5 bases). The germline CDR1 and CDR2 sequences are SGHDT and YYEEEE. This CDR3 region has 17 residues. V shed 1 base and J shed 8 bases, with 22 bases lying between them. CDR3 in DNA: TGTGCCAGCAGCTTGCTCAGGGAGGGCAAATTAATAAAGCCCCAGCATTTT. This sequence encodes CASSLLREGKLIKPQHF.

The CDR3 DNA follows: TGTGCCAGCAGGGCCACGGGGAAACAAGAGACCCAGTACTTC. This translates into CASRATGKQETQYF. The chain recombines TRBV7-2 with TRBJ2-5; D is perhaps TRBD2 (5 bases). Germline lookup yields CDR1 SGHTA and CDR2 FQGNSA. V gave up 6 bases and J gave up 2 bases, with 13 bases separating them. This CDR3 comprises 14 residues.

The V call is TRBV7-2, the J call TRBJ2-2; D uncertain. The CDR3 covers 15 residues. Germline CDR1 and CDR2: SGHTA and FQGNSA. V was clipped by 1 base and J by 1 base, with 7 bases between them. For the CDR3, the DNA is TGTGCCAGCAGCTTAGTGCCGGGGAACACCGGGGAGCTGTTTTTT. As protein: CASSLVPGNTGELFF.

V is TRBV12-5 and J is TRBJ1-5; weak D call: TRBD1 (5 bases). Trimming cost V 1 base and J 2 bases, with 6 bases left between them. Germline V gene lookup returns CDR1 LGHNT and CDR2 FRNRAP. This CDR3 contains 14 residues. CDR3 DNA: TGTGCTAGTGGTTTGGGGGGCGGCAATCAGCCCCAGCATTTT. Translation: CASGLGGGNQPQHF.

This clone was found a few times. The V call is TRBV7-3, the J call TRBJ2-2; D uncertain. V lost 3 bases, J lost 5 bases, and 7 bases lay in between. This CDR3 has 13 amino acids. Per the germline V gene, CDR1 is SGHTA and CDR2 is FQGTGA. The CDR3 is CASSFSGTGELFF. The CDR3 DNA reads TGTGCCAGCAGCTTTTCAGGAACCGGGGAGCTGTTTTTT. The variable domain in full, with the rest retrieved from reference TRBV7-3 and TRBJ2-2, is GAGVSQTPSNKVTEKGKYVELRCDPISGHTALYWYRQSLGQGPEFLIYFQGTGAADDSGLPNDRFFAVRPEGSVSTLKIQRTERGDSAVYLCASSFSGTGELFFGEGSRLTVL.

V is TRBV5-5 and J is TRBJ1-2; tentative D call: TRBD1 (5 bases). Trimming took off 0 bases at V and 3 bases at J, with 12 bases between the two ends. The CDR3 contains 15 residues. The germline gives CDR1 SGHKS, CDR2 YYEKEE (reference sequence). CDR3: CASSLEQVKHYGYTF. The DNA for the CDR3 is TGTGCCAGCAGCTTGGAACAGGTGAAGCACTATGGCTACACCTTC.

CDR3 in amino acids: CASSFGPDRVPFQYF. As DNA, the CDR3 is TGTGCCAGCAGCTTCGGGCCGGACAGGGTCCCTTTTCAGTACTTC. The gene calls are TRBV13 and TRBJ2-4, with 8 bases aligning to TRBD1. V lost 3 bases, J lost 11 bases, and 12 bases stayed unmatched. This CDR3 contains 15 residues. Germline V lookup: CDR1 PRHDT, CDR2 FYEKMQ (reference sequence). Complete variable domain (other parts from reference TRBV13 and TRBJ2-4): AAGVIQSPRHLIKEKRETATLKCYPIPRHDTVYWYQQGPGQDPQFLISFYEKMQSDKGSIPDRFSAQQFSDYHSELNMSSLELGDSALYFCASSFGPDRVPFQYFGAGTRLSVL.

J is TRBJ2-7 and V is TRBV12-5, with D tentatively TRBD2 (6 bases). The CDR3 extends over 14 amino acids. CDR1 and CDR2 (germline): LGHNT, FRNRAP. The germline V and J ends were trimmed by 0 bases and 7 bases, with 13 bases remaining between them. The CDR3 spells CASGLVLSEGEQYF. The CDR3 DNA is TGTGCTAGTGGTTTGGTACTTTCGGAGGGAGAGCAGTACTTC.

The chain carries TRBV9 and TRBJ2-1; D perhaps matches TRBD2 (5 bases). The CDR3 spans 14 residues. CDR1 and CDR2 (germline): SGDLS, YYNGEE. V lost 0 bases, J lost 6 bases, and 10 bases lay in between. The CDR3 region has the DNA TGTGCCAGCAGCGTAGTATCGGACTCCAATGAGCAGTTCTTC. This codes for CASSVVSDSNEQFF.

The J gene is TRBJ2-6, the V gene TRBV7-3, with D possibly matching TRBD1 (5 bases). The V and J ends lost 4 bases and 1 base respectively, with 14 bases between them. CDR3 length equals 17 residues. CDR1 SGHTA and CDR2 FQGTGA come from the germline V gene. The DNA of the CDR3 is TGTGCCAGCAGCTCATCGATAAGACAGTCTGGGGCCAACGTCCTGACTTTC. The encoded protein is CASSSSIRQSGANVLTF.

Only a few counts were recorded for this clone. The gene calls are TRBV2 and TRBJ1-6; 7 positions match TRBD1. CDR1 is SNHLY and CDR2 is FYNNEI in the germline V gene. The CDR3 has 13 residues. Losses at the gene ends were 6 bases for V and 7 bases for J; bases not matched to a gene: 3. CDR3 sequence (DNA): TGTGCCAGCAGCGGGGACAGCAATTCACCCCTCCACTTT. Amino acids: CASSGDSNSPLHF.